These 19 T cell receptor beta chains share one sample of origin, sequenced in a study of blood T cells in healthy people across ages. Primers used in a second PCR of about 6 to 12 cycles were a sample-barcoded 5' primer and a J-beta primer mix. Via MiXCR, TCRdb re-called the 5' RACE reads, giving one row per CDR3 protein. The data hold 1.8 million or so distinct CDR3 sequences, with about 39% observed a single time. The sequenced material came from blood. The source of these receptors is a human donor in good health.

Written as DNA, the CDR3 is TGTGCCAGCGGCCACCTTTCGCCCGGGACAGGGGCCGAGCAGTACTTC. It is translated as CASGHLSPGTGAEQYF. The chain couples TRBV11-2 to TRBJ2-7, with 10 nucleotides matching TRBD1. The V segment lost 8 bases and the J segment 6 bases; nucleotides outside the gene matches: 16. Germline CDR1 is SGHAT and CDR2 is FQNNGV. This CDR3 spans 16 amino acids.

This clonotype appeared a few times. This rearrangement joins TRBV27 to TRBJ1-2; 9 bases are shared with TRBD1. Germline lookup yields CDR1 MNHEY and CDR2 SMNVEV (reference sequence). The CDR3 extends over 16 amino acids. Germline trimming cut 7 bases from V and 2 bases from J; bases unmatched to any gene: 11. Here the CDR3 reads CASTNKGDRANYGYTF. The CDR3 DNA sequence: TGTGCCAGCACAAATAAGGGGGACAGGGCAAACTATGGCTACACCTTC.

The chain combines TRBV7-2 with TRBJ2-1; 8 nucleotides line up with TRBD1. V was clipped by 5 bases and J by 6 bases; unmatched bases: 3. The V gene's germline CDR1 is SGHTA and CDR2 FQGNSA. The CDR3 length is 13 residues. CDR3 loop: CASSRDRSNEQFF. In DNA form, the CDR3 reads TGTGCCAGCAGCCGGGACAGGTCCAATGAGCAGTTCTTC. Variable domain in full (rest from reference TRBV7-2 and TRBJ2-1): GAGVSQSPSNKVTEKGKDVELRCDPISGHTALYWYRQSLGQGLEFLIYFQGNSAPDKSGLPSDRFSAERTGGSVSTLTIQRTQQEDSAVYLCASSRDRSNEQFFGPGTRLTVL.

The J gene is TRBJ1-2, the V gene TRBV6-2 or TRBV6-3; TRBD1 aligns across 8 bases. Germline V gene lookup returns CDR1 MNHEY and CDR2 SVGEGT. CDR3 length equals 14 residues. The V gene end was trimmed by 5 bases and the J gene end by 6 bases; junction bases not matched to a gene: 8. CDR3 sequence: CASSRTGQDDGYTF. The DNA for the CDR3 is TGTGCCAGCAGTCGAACGGGACAGGACGATGGCTACACCTTC.

About this clonotype: Because the CDR3's place on the DNA is in doubt, the DNA is left out and the CDR3 is given as listed by TCRdb. The CDR3 reads CASSYSAPGQGIYEQYF. The chain carries TRBV6-2 or TRBV6-3 and TRBJ2-7; the table's D call, TRBD1, was not checked against the DNA. The CDR3 is 17 residues long, ends included. Germline V gene sequence: CDR1 MNHEY, CDR2 SVGEGT.

V is TRBV7-2 and J is TRBJ1-2; D call uncertain. The CDR3 is 13 residues long. V was shortened by 5 bases and J by 5 bases, with 12 bases between the two germline ends. Germline V gene sequence: CDR1 SGHTA, CDR2 FQGNSA. CDR3 coding DNA: TGTGCCAGCAGCCACCCGACGGCTTATGGCTACACCTTC. Translation: CASSHPTAYGYTF.

Note on this clonotype: No conserved phenylalanine or tryptophan ends this CDR3, so it is likely a read error. The chain combines TRBV10-3 with TRBJ2-7, with TRBD2 matching 7 bases. Unmatched junction bases numbered 5, after V lost 0 bases and J lost 3 bases. Germline assignment: CDR1 ENHRY and CDR2 SYGVKD. The CDR3 runs 15 residues. CDR3 in DNA: TGTGCCATCAGTGAGTCAAACGGGGGGAACTACGAGCAGTACTTG. This translates into CAISESNGGNYEQYL.

The V gene is TRBV29-1, the J gene TRBJ2-4; possible D gene TRBD1, 6 bases. The V and J ends lost 1 base and 3 bases respectively, with 10 bases between them. CDR3 size: 14 residues. Germline loops: CDR1 SQVTM, CDR2 ANQGSEA. CDR3 region: CSVEVRGYKNIQYF. For the CDR3, the DNA is TGCAGCGTTGAAGTCAGGGGCTACAAAAACATTCAGTACTTC.

This clonotype was picked up many times. This chain connects TRBV4-3 to TRBJ1-2; D is unclear. Germline V gene data show CDR1 as LGHNA and CDR2 as YSLEER. Trimming pared 4 bases from V and 4 bases from J, leaving 10 bases between. The CDR3 is 13 residues long. CDR3 region: CASSLSNSYGYTF. As DNA, the CDR3 is TGCGCCAGCAGCCTTTCTAACAGCTATGGCTACACCTTC.

The chain combines TRBV10-3 with TRBJ1-5; 8 bases line up with TRBD1. Per the germline V gene, CDR1 is ENHRY and CDR2 is SYGVKD. The ends lost 8 bases at V and 5 bases at J; junction bases unmatched: 5. The CDR3 has 13 residues. The CDR3 bases are TGTGCCATCCAGGACAGGGTTGATCAGCCCCAGCATTTT. This encodes CAIQDRVDQPQHF.

The rearrangement uses TRBV20-1 and TRBJ2-1; 7 bases match TRBD2. From germline, CDR1 is DFQATT and CDR2 SNEGSKA (reference sequence). The CDR3 is 15 amino acids. J lost 0 bases, V lost 4 bases, and 6 bases had no gene match. CDR3 protein: CSANSGWSSYNEQFF. CDR3 DNA sequence: TGCAGTGCTAATAGCGGGTGGAGCTCCTACAATGAGCAGTTCTTC.

The V and J genes are TRBV7-9 and TRBJ1-2, with a possible D match to TRBD1 (6 bases). This CDR3 comprises 15 residues. CDR1 is SEHNR, CDR2 FQNEAQ, per germline (reference sequence). With 2 bases removed from V and 2 bases from J, the gap between germline ends came to 12 bases. For the CDR3, the DNA is TGTGCCAGCAGCTTATACCGACAGGAAAACTATGGCTACACCTTC. It codes for CASSLYRQENYGYTF.

This chain links TRBV4-1 with TRBJ2-3; D may correspond to TRBD1 or TRBD2 (5 bases each). V was cut by 6 bases and J by 0 bases, with 13 bases left in between. From germline, CDR1 is MGHRA and CDR2 YSYEKL. This CDR3 comprises 15 residues. The CDR3 here is CASSGTLPSTDTQYF. The CDR3 nucleotides are TGCGCCAGCAGTGGGACCCTGCCGAGCACAGATACGCAGTATTTT.

The V gene is TRBV5-5, the J gene TRBJ2-3, with D perhaps matching TRBD2 (6 bases). Trimming left V 7 bases short and J 0 bases short, with 12 bases between. Looked up from germline, CDR1 is SGHKS and CDR2 is YYEKEE (reference sequence). This CDR3 spans 14 amino acids. CDR3 nucleotides: TGTGCCAGCCGATGGGGGGAGAGCACAGATACGCAGTATTTT. Its protein is CASRWGESTDTQYF. The full variable domain, its missing parts supplied by reference TRBV5-5 and TRBJ2-3, is DAGVTQSPTHLIKTRGQQVTLRCSPISGHKSVSWYQQVLGQGPQFIFQYYEKEERGRGNFPDRFSARQFPNYSSELNVNALLLGDSALYLCASRWGESTDTQYFGPGTRLTVL.

The chain employs TRBV4-3 and TRBJ2-7, with D perhaps matching TRBD1 or TRBD2 (5 bases each). Germline-derived CDR1 and CDR2 are LGHNA and YSLEER. V dropped 2 bases and J dropped 3 bases, with 17 bases sitting between them. The length of the CDR3 is 16 residues. This CDR3 is CASSQNRDPRFYEQYF. The CDR3 DNA reads TGCGCCAGCAGCCAAAACCGGGACCCTCGGTTCTACGAGCAGTACTTC.

The chain uses TRBV12-3 or TRBV12-4 and TRBJ1-1, with no clear D. The ends were cut back, 6 bases at V and 1 base at J, with 12 bases in the middle. The CDR3 sequence is 14 residues long. The CDR3 sequence is CASSSQAGNTEAFF. The CDR3 DNA reads TGTGCCAGCAGCTCCCAGGCTGGGAACACTGAAGCTTTCTTT.

CDR3 loop: CSARDREQETQYF. The CDR3 bases are TGCAGTGCTAGAGACAGGGAACAGGAGACCCAGTACTTC. The chain joins TRBV20-1 to TRBJ2-5; maybe TRBD1 (5 bases). Trimming removed 0 bases at V and 5 bases at J, with 10 bases between. The CDR3 totals 13 residues. Germline CDR1 reads DFQATT; CDR2 reads SNEGSKA (reference sequence).

This clonotype showed up just a few times. The chain is built from TRBV6-1 and TRBJ1-2, with TRBD1 matching over 7 bases. Germline trimming cut 7 bases from V and 4 bases from J; bases unmatched to any gene: 9. Germline-derived CDR1 and CDR2 are MNHNS and SASEGT. This CDR3 region has 14 residues. The CDR3 sequence is CASTPGGLGYGYTF. CDR3 in DNA: TGTGCCAGCACGCCAGGGGGACTAGGCTATGGCTACACCTTC.

This clonotype was seen a handful of times. The gene calls are TRBV6-5 and TRBJ2-5; a weak D match, TRBD2 (6 bases). CDR3 length: 20 amino acids. Looked up from germline, CDR1 is MNHEY and CDR2 is SVGAGI. Trimming cost V 0 bases and J 5 bases, with 28 bases left between them. CDR3 DNA sequence: TGTGCCAGCAGTTACTCGAGTATCAGTAGCGGTCGCTTCCGGGGGGAGACCCAGTACTTC. Protein product: CASSYSSISSGRFRGETQYF.